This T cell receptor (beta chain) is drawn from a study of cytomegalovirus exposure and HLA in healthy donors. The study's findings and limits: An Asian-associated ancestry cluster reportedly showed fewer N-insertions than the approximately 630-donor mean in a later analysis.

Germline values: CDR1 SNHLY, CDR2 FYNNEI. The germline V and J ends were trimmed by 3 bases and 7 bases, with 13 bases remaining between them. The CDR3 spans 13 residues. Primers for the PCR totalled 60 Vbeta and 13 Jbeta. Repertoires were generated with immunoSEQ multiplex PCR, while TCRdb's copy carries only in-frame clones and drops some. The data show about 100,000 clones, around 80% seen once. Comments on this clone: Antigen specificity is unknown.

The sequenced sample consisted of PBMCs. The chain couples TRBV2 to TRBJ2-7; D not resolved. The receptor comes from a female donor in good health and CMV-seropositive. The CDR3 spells CASSEGTLIEQYF. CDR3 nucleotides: TGTGCCAGCAGTGAGGGCACCCTGATAGAGCAGTACTTC.